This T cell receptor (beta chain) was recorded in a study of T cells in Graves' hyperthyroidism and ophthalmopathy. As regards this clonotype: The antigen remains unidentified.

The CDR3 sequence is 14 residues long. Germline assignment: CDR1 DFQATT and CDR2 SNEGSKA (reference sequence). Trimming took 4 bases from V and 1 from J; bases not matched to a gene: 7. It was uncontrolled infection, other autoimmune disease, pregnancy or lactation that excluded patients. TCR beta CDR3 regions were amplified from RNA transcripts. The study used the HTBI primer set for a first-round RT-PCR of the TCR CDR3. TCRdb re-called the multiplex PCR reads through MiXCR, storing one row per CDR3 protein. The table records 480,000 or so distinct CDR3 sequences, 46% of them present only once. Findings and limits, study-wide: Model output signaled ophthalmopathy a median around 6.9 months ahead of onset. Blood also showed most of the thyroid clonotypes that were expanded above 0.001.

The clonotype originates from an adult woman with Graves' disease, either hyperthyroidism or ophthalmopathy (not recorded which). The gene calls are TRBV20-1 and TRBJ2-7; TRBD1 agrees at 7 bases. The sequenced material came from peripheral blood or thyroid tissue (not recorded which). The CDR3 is CSATSRQGSYEQYF. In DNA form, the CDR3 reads TGCAGTGCTACTTCGAGACAGGGTTCCTACGAGCAGTACTTC.